The rows below give T cell receptor beta chains drawn from one sample of a study of blood T cell repertoires in COVID-19. Here immunoSEQ multiplex PCR was the method, and the copy in TCRdb shows in-frame clones only, minus some. The table includes roughly 500,000 clones, roughly 89% detected once. Sequencing input: peripheral blood. The receptors shown here come from a man aged 18 to 30 with COVID-19, enrolled during active disease. CDR3s include the opening cysteine and the closing phenylalanine or tryptophan. The D gene is left open where the match is weak. Size values are once, few and many counts, or a class for expanded clones, and some rows have none.

d_call j_call clone_size v_call cdr3_aa cdr3_nt
- TRBJ2-7 - TRBV4-1 CASSQGQGTYEQYF TGCGCCAGCAGCCAAGGCCAGGGCACCTACGAGCAGTACTTC
TRBD2 TRBJ2-3 once TRBV6-6 CASSHGLAGGPSTDTQYF TGTGCCAGCAGTCACGGACTAGCGGGGGGGCCAAGCACAGATACGCAGTATTTT
- TRBJ2-1 - TRBV3-1/TRBV3-2 CASSPRPDTGYNEQFF TGTGCCAGCAGCCCCCGACCCGACACAGGATACAATGAGCAGTTCTTC
TRBD2 TRBJ2-2 - TRBV18 CASSPGLAGDPNVGELFF TGTGCCAGCTCACCGGGACTAGCGGGCGACCCGAACGTCGGGGAGCTGTTTTTT
TRBD1 TRBJ1-6 - TRBV2 CASARQGHNSPLHF TGTGCCAGCGCGAGACAGGGGCATAATTCACCCCTCCACTTT
- TRBJ1-1 - TRBV7-9 CASSLSRTEAFF TGTGCCAGCAGCTTGTCGAGGACTGAAGCTTTCTTT
- TRBJ2-7 once TRBV7-9 CASSSDPRDTTRSYEQYF TGTGCCAGCAGCTCTGACCCCCGGGACACCACACGATCCTACGAGCAGTACTTC
TRBD1 TRBJ2-2 few TRBV4-1 CASSQVQGVGTGELFF TGCGCCAGCAGCCAAGTCCAGGGGGTTGGCACCGGGGAGCTGTTTTTT
- TRBJ2-5 - TRBV5-5 CASSMRGTETQYF TGTGCCAGCAGCATGAGGGGGACGGAGACCCAGTACTTC
TRBD1 TRBJ2-7 - TRBV18 CASSPGTGAYEQYF TGTGCCAGCTCACCTGGGACAGGGGCCTACGAGCAGTACTTC
- TRBJ2-7 - TRBV11-2 CASSLGIRENEQYF TGTGCCAGCAGCTTAGGCATCCGGGAGAACGAGCAGTACTTC
- TRBJ2-1 - TRBV29-1 CSVSAGSAREQFF TGCAGCGTTAGCGCGGGGTCAGCGCGTGAGCAGTTCTTC
TRBD2 TRBJ2-7 - TRBV11-2 CASRALAGLAYEQYF TGTGCCAGCAGGGCTCTAGCGGGACTAGCCTACGAGCAGTACTTC
TRBD2 TRBJ2-7 - TRBV5-4 CASSLDSAGALHEQYF TGTGCCAGCAGCTTGGACTCGGCGGGAGCTCTCCACGAGCAGTACTTC
- TRBJ1-1 - TRBV7-9 CASSASASGWVNTEAFF TGTGCCAGCAGCGCCAGCGCCTCGGGGTGGGTGAACACTGAAGCTTTCTTT
- TRBJ2-3 - TRBV3-1/TRBV3-2 CASSHSADVLTDTQYF TGTGCCAGCAGCCACAGCGCCGATGTCTTGACAGATACGCAGTATTTT
TRBD2 TRBJ2-2 - TRBV5-6 CASSRPSGSTGELFF TGTGCCAGCAGTCGACCTAGCGGGAGTACCGGGGAGCTGTTTTTT
TRBD2 TRBJ2-1 - TRBV6-6 CASSYEVAGGSEQFF TGTGCCAGCAGTTACGAGGTAGCGGGAGGCAGTGAGCAGTTCTTC
- TRBJ2-3 - TRBV30 CAWSITDTQYF TGTGCCTGGAGCATCACAGATACGCAGTATTTT
- TRBJ1-2 - TRBV2 CASRGQRLNYGYTF TGTGCCAGCAGGGGTCAACGACTTAACTATGGCTACACCTTC
TRBD1 TRBJ2-7 few TRBV6-5 CASRTTGTGSYEQYF TGTGCCAGCAGGACTACCGGGACAGGGTCCTACGAGCAGTACTTC
- TRBJ2-5 - TRBV2 CASRRETQYF TGTGCCAGCAGGAGAGAGACCCAGTACTTC
- TRBJ1-1 - TRBV19 CASSPGHQAFF TGTGCCAGTAGTCCGGGACATCAGGCTTTCTTT
TRBD1 TRBJ1-2 - TRBV3-1/TRBV3-2 CASSQEGTGGAGGYTF TGTGCCAGCAGCCAAGAAGGGACAGGGGGCGCTGGTGGCTACACCTTC
TRBD1 TRBJ1-1 few TRBV9 CASSVGGRTGNTEAFF TGTGCCAGCAGCGTAGGAGGACGGACAGGGAACACTGAAGCTTTCTTT
- TRBJ1-2 - TRBV7-9 CASSFDSQTGGYTF TGTGCCAGCAGCTTCGACAGTCAAACAGGAGGCTACACCTTC
TRBD2 TRBJ2-5 - TRBV5-4 CASSSRTSGGSGETQYF TGTGCCAGCAGCTCCCGGACTAGCGGGGGATCCGGAGAGACCCAGTACTTC
TRBD1 TRBJ2-7 - TRBV18 CASSPGTGQGVYEQYF TGTGCCAGCTCACCGGGGACCGGACAGGGGGTTTACGAGCAGTACTTC
- TRBJ1-1 few TRBV7-2 CASSQGNTEAFF TGTGCCAGCAGCCAGGGGAACACTGAAGCTTTCTTT